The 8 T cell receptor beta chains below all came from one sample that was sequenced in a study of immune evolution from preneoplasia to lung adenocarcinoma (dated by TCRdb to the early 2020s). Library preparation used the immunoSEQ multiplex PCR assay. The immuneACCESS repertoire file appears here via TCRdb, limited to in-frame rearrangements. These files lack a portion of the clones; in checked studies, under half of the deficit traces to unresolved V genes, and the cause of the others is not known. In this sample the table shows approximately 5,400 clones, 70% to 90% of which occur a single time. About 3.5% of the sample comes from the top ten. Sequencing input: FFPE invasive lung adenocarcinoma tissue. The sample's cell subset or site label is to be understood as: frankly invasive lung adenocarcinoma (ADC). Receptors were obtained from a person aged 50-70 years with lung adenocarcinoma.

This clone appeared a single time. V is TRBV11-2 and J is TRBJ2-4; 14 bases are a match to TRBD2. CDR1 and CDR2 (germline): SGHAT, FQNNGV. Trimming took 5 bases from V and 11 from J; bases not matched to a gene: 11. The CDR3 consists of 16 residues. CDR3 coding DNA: TGTGCCAGCAGCCAAGAGACTAGCGGGAGGGCCTCAGTTCAGTACTTC. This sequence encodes CASSQETSGRASVQYF.

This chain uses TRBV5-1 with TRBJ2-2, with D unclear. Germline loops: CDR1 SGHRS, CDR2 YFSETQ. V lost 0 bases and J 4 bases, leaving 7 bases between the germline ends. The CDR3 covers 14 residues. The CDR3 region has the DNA TGCGCCAGCAGCTTGGAGGTCGGCACCGGGGAGCTGTTTTTT. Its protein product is CASSLEVGTGELFF.

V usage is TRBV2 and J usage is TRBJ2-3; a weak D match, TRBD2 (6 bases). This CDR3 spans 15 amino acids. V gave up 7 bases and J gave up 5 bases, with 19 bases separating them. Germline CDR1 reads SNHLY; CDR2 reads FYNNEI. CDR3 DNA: TGTGCCAGCAAAGTCCCTCTGAGCGGGTTAGATACGCAGTATTTT. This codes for CASKVPLSGLDTQYF. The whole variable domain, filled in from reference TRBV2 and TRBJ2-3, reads EPEVTQTPSHQVTQMGQEVILRCVPISNHLYFYWYRQILGQKVEFLVSFYNNEISEKSEIFDDQFSVERPDGSNFTLKIRSTKLEDSAMYFCASKVPLSGLDTQYFGPGTRLTVL.

The CDR3, as DNA: TGTGCCAGCAGCGTAATGAGCGGAAACACCATATATTTT. This codes for CASSVMSGNTIYF. The rearrangement links TRBV9 to TRBJ1-3; D unresolved. Per the germline V gene, CDR1 is SGDLS and CDR2 is YYNGEE. This CDR3 spans 13 amino acids. Deletions cut 1 base from V and 4 bases from J, with 6 bases between.

This chain's CDR3 is CASSVESRSGEQFF. The DNA for the CDR3 is TGTGCCAGCAGCGTAGAATCTAGATCGGGTGAGCAGTTCTTC. The rearrangement links TRBV9 to TRBJ2-1, with D unresolved. Per the germline V gene, CDR1 is SGDLS and CDR2 is YYNGEE. Trimming removed 0 bases at V and 9 bases at J, with 13 bases between. The CDR3 is made up of 14 amino acids.

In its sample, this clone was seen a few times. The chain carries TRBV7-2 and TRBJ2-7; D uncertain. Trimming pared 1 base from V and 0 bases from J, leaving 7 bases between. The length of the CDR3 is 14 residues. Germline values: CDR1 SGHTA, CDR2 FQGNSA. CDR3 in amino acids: CASSLEQSSYEQYF. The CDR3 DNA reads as TGTGCCAGCAGCTTAGAACAGAGCTCCTACGAGCAGTACTTC.

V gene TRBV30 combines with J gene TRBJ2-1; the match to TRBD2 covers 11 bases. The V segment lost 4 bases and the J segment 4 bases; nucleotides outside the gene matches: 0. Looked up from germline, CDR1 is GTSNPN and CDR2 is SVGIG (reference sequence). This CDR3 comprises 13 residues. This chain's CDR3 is CAWTSGRYNEQFF. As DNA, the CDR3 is TGTGCCTGGACTAGCGGGAGGTACAATGAGCAGTTCTTC.

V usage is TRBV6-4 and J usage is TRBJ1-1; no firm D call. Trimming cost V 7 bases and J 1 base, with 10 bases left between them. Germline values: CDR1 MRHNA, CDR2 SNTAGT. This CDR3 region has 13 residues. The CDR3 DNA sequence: TGTGCCAGCAAACTACGGGAGAACACTGAAGCTTTCTTT. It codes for CASKLRENTEAFF.